The rows below give T cell receptor beta chains drawn from one sample of a study of a mutant IDH1 vaccine in newly diagnosed glioma. TCRdb's copy holds only in-frame clones and misses some; the assay was immunoSEQ multiplex PCR. The sample lists about 54,000 clones; approximately 80% were seen once. Their specific antigens are unknown. This sample comprised PBMCs, obtained from a glioma patient whose treatment included an IDH1 peptide vaccine. All receptors derive from a man aged 40-55 years with glioma. The CDR3 runs from the conserved cysteine through the conserved F or W. The D gene is left open where the match is weak. Clone sizes are given selectively: once, few, many, or a class where the clone is expanded.

>TRBV30|NA|NA|TRBJ2-3
TGTGCCTGGACGGGTACAGATACGCAGTATTTT
CAWTGTDTQYF
>TRBV1|few|NA|TRBJ1-4
TGCACCAGCAGCCAAGTAGAGGAAAAACTGTTTTTT
CTSSQVEEKLFF
>TRBV7-8|few|NA|TRBJ1-2
TGTGCCAGCAGCGCACAGGGCCATGGCTACACCTTC
CASSAQGHGYTF
>TRBV7-2|NA|NA|TRBJ2-3
TGTGCCAGCAGCTTAGACAGGAGGGGCCCCGGGTCAGATACGCAGTATTTT
CASSLDRRGPGSDTQYF
>TRBV23-1|NA|NA|TRBJ1-1
TGCGCCAGCAGTCAATCATCAATGCGGGCTTTCTTT
CASSQSSMRAFF
>TRBV19|NA|NA|TRBJ2-2
TGTGCCAGTAGTCCGACGTGGGCGTCGAACACCGGGGAGCTGTTTTTT
CASSPTWASNTGELFF
>TRBV30|NA|NA|TRBJ1-3
TGTGCCTGGAGTGTTGTAGCGTCTGGTCTAAACACCATATATTTT
CAWSVVASGLNTIYF
>TRBV5-6|few|TRBD1|TRBJ1-1
TGTGCCAGCACGAACAGGGGTTTGTCTGAAGCTTTCTTT
CASTNRGLSEAFF
>TRBV30|NA|TRBD1|TRBJ1-6
TGTGCCTGGAGTGTACGGCGGCAGGGGGCAAGCTCCTATAATTCACCCCTCCACTTT
CAWSVRRQGASSYNSPLHF
>TRBV4-1|NA|NA|TRBJ2-3
TGCGCCAGCAGTCAAAGCCTTCTCACAGATACGCAGTATTTT
CASSQSLLTDTQYF
>TRBV12-5|NA|TRBD1|TRBJ2-5
TGTGCTAGTGGTTTGGTCGGTCGCGCCGGGACAGGCCAAGAGACCCAGTACTTC
CASGLVGRAGTGQETQYF
>TRBV29-1|NA|TRBD1|TRBJ1-2
TGCAGCGCTGAACAGGGGGCTGGGGGCTACACCTTC
CSAEQGAGGYTF
>TRBV2|NA|NA|TRBJ2-3
TGTGCCAGCAGTGGGGATACTAGCACAGATACGCAGTATTTT
CASSGDTSTDTQYF
>TRBV7-9|NA|NA|TRBJ1-2
TGTGCCAGCAGCGAGGGGGGTCCCGTTAGTGTCTCCTTC
CASSEGGPVSVSF
>TRBV30|few|NA|TRBJ1-6
TGTGCCTGGAGGGTTAACAGAGGACCCCTCCACTTT
CAWRVNRGPLHF
>TRBV2|NA|TRBD1|TRBJ2-2
TGTGCCAGCAGTGCAGGGGGCAGGAGTTCCGGGGAGCTGTTTTTT
CASSAGGRSSGELFF
>TRBV6-5|NA|NA|TRBJ2-7
TGTGCCAGCAGAATACAGAGCTCCTACGAGCAGTACTTC
CASRIQSSYEQYF
>TRBV2|NA|NA|TRBJ1-1
TGTGCCAGCAGTGAAACCGGGGTTGAAGCTTTCTTT
CASSETGVEAFF
>TRBV10-3|NA|NA|TRBJ1-3
TGTGCCATCAGTGAGCCAGGCAGGGCTGGAAACACCATATATTTT
CAISEPGRAGNTIYF
>TRBV5-1|few|NA|TRBJ1-1
TGCGCCAGCAGCAGGGACGGCCAGAACACTGAAGCTTTCTTT
CASSRDGQNTEAFF
>TRBV2|NA|NA|TRBJ1-3
TGTGCCAGCAGTGAAGCTTCTGGCGTGGCCGGAAACACCATATATTTT
CASSEASGVAGNTIYF
>TRBV30|NA|NA|TRBJ2-3
TGTGCCTGGAGTGTTCGGGACAGCCATGTGAGGTTTTGGCGGGGGGGCACAGATACGCAGTATTTT
CAWSVRDSHVRFWRGGTDTQYF
>TRBV30|NA|NA|TRBJ2-2
TGTGCCTGGGGTCCTGGGAAGGGCACCGGGGAGCTGTTTTTT
CAWGPGKGTGELFF
>TRBV10-3|once|TRBD1|TRBJ1-6
TGTGCCATCAGTGGTTGGACAGGGTTAGGGTCACCCCTCCACTTT
CAISGWTGLGSPLHF
>TRBV4-1|NA|NA|TRBJ1-6
TGCGCCAGCAGCCAAGGGGACGGGAATAATTCACCCCTCCACTTT
CASSQGDGNNSPLHF
>TRBV4-2|NA|NA|TRBJ1-2
TGTGCCAGCAGCGAAAACGGGGTAAAATCTAACTATGGCTACACCTTC
CASSENGVKSNYGYTF
>TRBV10-1|NA|NA|TRBJ2-5
TGCGCCAGCAGTGCCGGGCAGCAAGAGACCCAGTACTTC
CASSAGQQETQYF